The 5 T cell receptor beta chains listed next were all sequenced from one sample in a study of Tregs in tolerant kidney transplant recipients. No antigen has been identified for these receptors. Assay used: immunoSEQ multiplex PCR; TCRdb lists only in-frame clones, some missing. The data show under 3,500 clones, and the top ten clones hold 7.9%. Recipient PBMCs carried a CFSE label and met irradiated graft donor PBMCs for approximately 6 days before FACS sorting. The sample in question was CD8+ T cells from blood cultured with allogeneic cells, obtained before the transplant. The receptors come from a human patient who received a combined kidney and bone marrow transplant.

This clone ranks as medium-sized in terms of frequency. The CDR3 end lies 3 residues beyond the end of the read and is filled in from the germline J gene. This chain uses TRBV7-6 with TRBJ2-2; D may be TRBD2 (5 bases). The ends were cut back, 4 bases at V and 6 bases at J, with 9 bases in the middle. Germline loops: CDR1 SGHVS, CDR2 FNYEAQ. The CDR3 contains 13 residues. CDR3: CASSSRGAGELFF. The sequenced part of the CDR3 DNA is TGTGCCAGCAGCTCTCGGGGTGCCGGGGAG.

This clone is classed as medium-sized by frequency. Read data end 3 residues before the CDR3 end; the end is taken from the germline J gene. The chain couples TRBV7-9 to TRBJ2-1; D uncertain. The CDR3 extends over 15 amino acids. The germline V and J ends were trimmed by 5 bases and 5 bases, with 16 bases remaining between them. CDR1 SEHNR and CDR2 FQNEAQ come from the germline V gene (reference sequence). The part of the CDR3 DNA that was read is TGTGCCAGCAGCCCCGAACGGTACCTAAACAATGAG. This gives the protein CASSPERYLNNE. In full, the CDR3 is CASSPERYLNNEQFF.

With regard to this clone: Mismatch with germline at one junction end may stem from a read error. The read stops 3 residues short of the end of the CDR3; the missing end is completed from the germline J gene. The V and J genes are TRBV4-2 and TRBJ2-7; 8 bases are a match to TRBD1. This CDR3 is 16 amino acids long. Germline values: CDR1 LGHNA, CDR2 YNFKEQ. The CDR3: CASSQESGGFPYEQYF. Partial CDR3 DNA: TGCGCCAGCAGCCAAGAATCAGGGGGCTTTCCCTACGAG.

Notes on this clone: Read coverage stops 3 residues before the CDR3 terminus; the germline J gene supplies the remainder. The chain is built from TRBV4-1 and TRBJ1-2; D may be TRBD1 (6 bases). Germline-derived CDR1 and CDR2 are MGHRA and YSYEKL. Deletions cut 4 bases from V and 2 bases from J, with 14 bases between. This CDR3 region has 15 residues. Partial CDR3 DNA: TGCGCCAGCAGCCGAGAGGGGACACAAAACTATGGC. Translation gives CASSREGTQNYG. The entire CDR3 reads CASSREGTQNYGYTF.

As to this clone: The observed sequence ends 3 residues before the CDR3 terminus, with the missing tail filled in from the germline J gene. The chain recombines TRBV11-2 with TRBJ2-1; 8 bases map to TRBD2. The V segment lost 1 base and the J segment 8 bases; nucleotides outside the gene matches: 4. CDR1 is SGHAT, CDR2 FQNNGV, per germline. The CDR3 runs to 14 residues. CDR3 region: CASSLVSGGDEQFF. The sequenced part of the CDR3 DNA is TGTGCCAGCAGCTTAGTCTCCGGGGGGGATGAG. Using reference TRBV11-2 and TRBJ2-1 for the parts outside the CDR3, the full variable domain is EAGVAQSPRYKIIEKRQSVAFWCNPISGHATLYWYQQILGQGPKLLIQFQNNGVVDDSQLPKDRFSAERLKGVDSTLKIQPAKLEDSAVYLCASSLVSGGDEQFFGPGTRLTVL.